The 12 T cell receptor beta chains listed next were all sequenced from one sample in a study of blood T cell repertoires in COVID-19. Assay used: immunoSEQ multiplex PCR; TCRdb lists only in-frame clones, some missing. The data hold over 200,000 clones, with around 86% observed a single time. Sequencing was carried out using peripheral blood. The receptor set was obtained from a human donor in a cohort sampled during active COVID-19.

In nucleotides, the CDR3 is TGTGCCAGTAGTATCGCCGGGACAGTCAATCAGCCCCAGCATTTT. Residues: CASSIAGTVNQPQHF. The chain links TRBV19 to TRBJ1-5, with 7 bases fitting TRBD1. The germline V gene encodes CDR1 LNHDA and CDR2 SQIVND (reference sequence). J was trimmed by 3 bases and V by 3 bases; bases with no gene match: 5. There are 15 residues in the CDR3.

This clone was observed at least ten times. An end of the junction differs from the germline gene, which may be a read error. The chain links TRBV5-8 to TRBJ2-7; the match to TRBD1 covers 9 bases. Per the germline V gene, CDR1 is SGHTS and CDR2 is YDEGEE. This CDR3 spans 18 amino acids. CDR3 DNA sequence: TGTGCCAGCAGCTCTCCGGGACAGGGAGGTTGGGACTCCAACGAGCAGTACTTC. Encoded protein: CASSSPGQGGWDSNEQYF.

V usage is TRBV5-1 and J usage is TRBJ1-2; possibly TRBD1 for D (6 bases). V dropped 0 bases and J dropped 6 bases, with 12 bases sitting between them. The V gene's germline CDR1 is SGHRS and CDR2 YFSETQ. The CDR3 has 14 amino acids. In DNA form, the CDR3 reads TGCGCCAGCAGCTTGGGGGCCAGGGGCAATGGCTACACCTTC. As protein: CASSLGARGNGYTF. Full variable domain (remainder filled in from reference TRBV5-1 and TRBJ1-2): KAGVTQTPRYLIKTRGQQVTLSCSPISGHRSVSWYQQTPGQGLQFLFEYFSETQRNKGNFPGRFSGRQFSNSRSEMNVSTLELGDSALYLCASSLGARGNGYTFGSGTRLTVV.

This clone was counted a single time. The rearrangement uses TRBV7-3 and TRBJ1-6, with 7 positions matching TRBD1. The junction had 9 bases not matched to a gene; V was cut back by 5 bases and J by 8 bases. Germline values: CDR1 SGHTA, CDR2 FQGTGA. The CDR3 covers 15 residues. The chain's CDR3 is CASSSTGEYHSPLHF. The DNA for the CDR3 is TGTGCCAGCAGCAGCACAGGGGAATATCATTCACCCCTCCACTTT.

Only a few counts were recorded for this clone. V is TRBV18 and J is TRBJ1-5; 8 nucleotides agree with TRBD1. CDR1 and CDR2 from the germline V gene are KGHSH and LQKENI. This CDR3 has 15 residues. The V gene end was trimmed by 3 bases and the J gene end by 1 base; junction bases not matched to a gene: 2. The CDR3 DNA sequence: TGTGCCAGCTCACCGACAGGGGAAAGCAATCAGCCCCAGCATTTT. This translates into CASSPTGESNQPQHF. The full variable domain, in which reference TRBV18 and TRBJ1-5 provide the parts outside the CDR3, is NAGVMQNPRHLVRRRGQEARLRCSPMKGHSHVYWYRQLPEEGLKFMVYLQKENIIDESGMPKERFSAEFPKEGPSILRIQQVVRGDSAAYFCASSPTGESNQPQHFGDGTRLSIL.

The gene calls are TRBV7-8 and TRBJ1-1; D remains unclear. Germline values: CDR1 SGHVS, CDR2 FQNEAQ. CDR3 length: 13 amino acids. V was pared by 5 bases and J by 1 base, with 8 bases between. Written as DNA, the CDR3 is TGTGCCAGCAGCCGGCGGCAGAACACTGAAGCTTTCTTT. Its translation is CASSRRQNTEAFF.

As DNA, the CDR3 is TGTGCCAGCAGCTTATCCTCCAGGGATGGCTACACCTTC. Amino acid sequence: CASSLSSRDGYTF. The chain is built from TRBV5-4 and TRBJ1-2; a weak D match, TRBD1 (5 bases). The V end lost 2 bases, the J end lost 6 bases, and 11 bases lay between the germline ends. The CDR3 loop spans 13 amino acids. Germline V gives CDR1 SGHNT, CDR2 YYREEE (reference sequence).

The J gene is TRBJ1-2, the V gene TRBV18; the D is unclear. CDR1 KGHSH and CDR2 LQKENI come from the germline V gene. The CDR3 spans 13 residues. Trimming pared 6 bases from V and 8 bases from J, leaving 16 bases between. The CDR3 is CASSSTTVGGYTF. In DNA form, the CDR3 reads TGTGCCAGCTCGTCGACAACCGTAGGAGGCTACACCTTC.

This clone came up once. The chain combines TRBV28 with TRBJ1-2, with D possibly matching TRBD1 (6 bases). Trimming cost V 7 bases and J 2 bases, with 17 bases left between them. CDR1 and CDR2 from the germline V gene are MDHEN and SYDVKM. The CDR3 runs to 15 residues. The CDR3 region has the DNA TGTGCCAGCACCTTGGAAATGGGACAAAACTATGGCTACACCTTC. It yields the protein CASTLEMGQNYGYTF.

V is TRBV11-2 and J is TRBJ2-7; D may be TRBD2 (5 bases). Germline V gene data show CDR1 as SGHAT and CDR2 as FQNNGV. The ends were cut back, 1 base at V and 3 bases at J, with 16 bases in the middle. The CDR3 sequence is 16 residues long. CDR3 loop: CASSLGPSPEVYEQYF. The CDR3 bases are TGTGCCAGCAGCTTAGGCCCTAGCCCGGAGGTCTACGAGCAGTACTTC.

The chain carries TRBV4-2 and TRBJ2-6, with D perhaps TRBD1 (5 bases). The CDR3 runs to 17 residues. V was cut by 0 bases and J by 0 bases, with 9 bases left in between. CDR1 and CDR2 from the germline V gene are LGHNA and YNFKEQ. The CDR3 here is CASSQEGASSGANVLTF. CDR3 nucleotides: TGTGCCAGCAGCCAAGAAGGGGCCAGCTCTGGGGCCAACGTCCTGACTTTC.

The chain joins TRBV18 to TRBJ2-5; the match to TRBD2 covers 11 bases. CDR1 and CDR2 from the germline V gene are KGHSH and LQKENI. The CDR3 loop spans 16 amino acids. V lost 6 bases, J lost 5 bases, and 11 bases stayed unmatched. CDR3 amino acids: CASSLIAGGPKETQYF. The CDR3 DNA reads TGTGCCAGCTCCCTTATAGCGGGAGGGCCGAAGGAGACCCAGTACTTC.